These 18 T cell receptor beta chains came from one sample sequenced in a study of radiation and T cells in renal cell carcinoma. The repertoire was sequenced with immunoSEQ multiplex PCR; TCRdb's copy has only in-frame clones and lacks some. Counted here are 130,000 to 150,000 clones, 86% occurring once; the ten biggest clones make up about 17%. Time point denoted: blood 4 weeks post-SBRT, at nephrectomy. Treatment of the sample: 15 Gy SBRT to primary tumor, nephrectomy 4 weeks later. The sequences come from blood, collected from a patient whose treatment included radiotherapy and nephrectomy. All receptors come from a woman between 45 and 65 years old with renal cell carcinoma.

The chain uses TRBV28 and TRBJ1-1; D remains ambiguous. CDR3 length: 13 amino acids. Germline assignment: CDR1 MDHEN and CDR2 SYDVKM. V dropped 4 bases and J dropped 5 bases, with 11 bases sitting between them. The CDR3 DNA sequence: TGTGCCAGCAGTTCGCGGACGAGGACTGAAGCTTTCTTT. It translates to CASSSRTRTEAFF.

Only a few counts were recorded for this clone. The rearrangement joins TRBV10-3 to TRBJ1-2; the match to TRBD1 covers 7 bases. V was pared by 2 bases and J by 4 bases, with 7 bases of the junction left unmatched. The CDR3 length is 15 residues. Germline V gene sequence: CDR1 ENHRY, CDR2 SYGVKD. CDR3 amino acids: CAISEEWQGGYGYTF. The CDR3 coding sequence is TGTGCCATCAGTGAGGAGTGGCAGGGGGGCTATGGCTACACCTTC.

This chain connects TRBV7-8 to TRBJ1-5, with unresolved D. Germline V gene lookup returns CDR1 SGHVS and CDR2 FQNEAQ. CDR3 size: 14 residues. V shed 5 bases and J shed 2 bases, with 10 bases lying between them. The DNA for the CDR3 is TGTGCCAGCAGCCAAGGTCGGGGCAATCAGCCCCAGCATTTT. This encodes CASSQGRGNQPQHF.

J is TRBJ1-1 and V is TRBV7-2; TRBD1 matches at 9 bases. Germline CDR1 and CDR2: SGHTA and FQGNSA. V lost 5 bases and J lost 8; bases outside the gene matches: 6. The CDR3 has 13 residues. The CDR3 region is CASSRLTGGEAFF. CDR3 in DNA: TGTGCCAGCAGCCGGCTAACAGGGGGCGAAGCTTTCTTT. Full variable domain (outside the CDR3, taken from reference TRBV7-2 and TRBJ1-1): GAGVSQSPSNKVTEKGKDVELRCDPISGHTALYWYRQSLGQGLEFLIYFQGNSAPDKSGLPSDRFSAERTGGSVSTLTIQRTQQEDSAVYLCASSRLTGGEAFFGQGTRLTVV.

The V gene is TRBV6-5, the J gene TRBJ2-7; TRBD2 matches 8 bases. V lost 8 bases and J lost 4; bases outside the gene matches: 10. The CDR3 contains 14 residues. Germline V CDR1 and CDR2: MNHEY, SVGAGI. CDR3 nucleotides: TGTGCCAGCGGCATAGCGGGATCGTTATACGAGCAGTACTTC. It is translated as CASGIAGSLYEQYF.

The chain joins TRBV5-1 to TRBJ2-1, with 7 bases that match TRBD1. Trimming removed 5 bases from V and 7 bases from J; junction bases left unmatched: 6. Germline CDR1 and CDR2: SGHRS and YFSETQ. The length of the CDR3 is 13 residues. Here the CDR3 DNA reads TGCGCCAGCAGAGGGACAGTAAAAAATGAGCAGTTCTTC. This sequence encodes CASRGTVKNEQFF.

Here the CDR3 reads CASSYTGGTNTEAFF. The CDR3 region has the DNA TGTGCCAGCAGTTACACAGGGGGTACGAACACTGAAGCTTTCTTT. The rearrangement links TRBV6-5 to TRBJ1-1, with 8 bases fitting TRBD1. Germline V gene sequence: CDR1 MNHEY, CDR2 SVGAGI. J lost 1 base, V lost 2 bases, and 3 bases had no gene match. The CDR3 consists of 15 residues.

The chain couples TRBV6-4 to TRBJ2-7; D is perhaps TRBD2 (7 bases). Germline V gene sequence: CDR1 MRHNA, CDR2 SNTAGT. V was shortened by 4 bases and J by 4 bases, with 14 bases between the two germline ends. The CDR3 extends over 14 amino acids. CDR3 sequence (DNA): TGTGCCAGCAGTGGGGACGGGGGGCCATACGAGCAGTACTTC. It is translated as CASSGDGGPYEQYF.

The chain joins TRBV5-1 to TRBJ2-5, with 8 positions matching TRBD1. Germline CDR1 and CDR2: SGHRS and YFSETQ. The CDR3 loop spans 14 amino acids. The V segment lost 0 bases and the J segment 3 bases; nucleotides outside the gene matches: 1. CDR3 sequence (DNA): TGCGCCAGCAGCTTGGCAGGGGGCGAAGAGACCCAGTACTTC. This encodes CASSLAGGEETQYF.

The chain joins TRBV7-2 to TRBJ2-3; TRBD2 aligns across 9 bases. The CDR3 runs to 12 residues. V lost 1 base and J lost 14; bases outside the gene matches: 4. The germline V gene has CDR1 SGHTA and CDR2 FQGNSA. CDR3 loop: CASSLVAGVAYF. CDR3 coding DNA: TGTGCCAGCAGCTTAGTAGCGGGAGTAGCGTATTTT.

V gene TRBV7-9 combines with J gene TRBJ1-1; D gene uncertain. The CDR3 extends over 13 amino acids. CDR1 is SEHNR, CDR2 FQNEAQ, per germline (reference sequence). V lost 3 bases to trimming and J lost 1 base, with 6 bases between them. CDR3 bases: TGTGCCAGCAGCTTGGCGGGGAACACTGAAGCTTTCTTT. Translating gives CASSLAGNTEAFF.

The rearrangement links TRBV4-1 to TRBJ1-2, with TRBD1 identical over 7 bases. Unmatched junction bases numbered 3, after V lost 2 bases and J lost 0 bases. The CDR3 contains 15 residues. CDR1 and CDR2 from the germline V gene are MGHRA and YSYEKL. CDR3 bases: TGCGCCAGCAGCCAAACCCAGGGGGCTAACTATGGCTACACCTTC. The encoded protein is CASSQTQGANYGYTF.

The chain is built from TRBV7-2 and TRBJ2-7, with D perhaps matching TRBD1 (7 bases). Trimming shortened V by 4 bases and J by 6 bases, and 19 bases separated the two germline ends. CDR3 length: 15 amino acids. Germline loops: CDR1 SGHTA, CDR2 FQGNSA. CDR3 residues: CASSSGGAGWGEQYF. CDR3 nucleotides: TGTGCCAGCAGCTCAGGGGGTGCGGGGTGGGGCGAGCAGTACTTC.

The rearrangement joins TRBV6-1 to TRBJ2-3; D is undetermined. This CDR3 is built from 16 residues. Germline-derived CDR1 and CDR2 are MNHNS and SASEGT. V lost 3 bases to trimming and J lost 2 bases, with 15 bases between them. CDR3 sequence: CASSDKNQLYTDTQYF. The CDR3 DNA sequence: TGTGCCAGCAGTGATAAAAACCAGCTCTACACAGATACGCAGTATTTT.

The chain combines TRBV18 with TRBJ1-1; D not resolved. Germline CDR1 KGHSH, CDR2 LQKENI. Trimming stripped 3 bases from V and 1 base from J, with 3 bases between. CDR3 size: 12 residues. The chain's CDR3 is CASSPPNTEAFF. The CDR3 DNA sequence: TGTGCCAGCTCACCTCCGAACACTGAAGCTTTCTTT.

V is TRBV18 and J is TRBJ1-3; D call uncertain. Germline values: CDR1 KGHSH, CDR2 LQKENI. The CDR3 is 15 amino acids. Trimming took off 2 bases at V and 3 bases at J, with 11 bases between the two ends. CDR3 sequence reads: CASSPDRNIGNTIYF. The CDR3 bases are TGTGCCAGCTCACCAGACCGCAACATTGGAAACACCATATATTTT.

This sequence joins TRBV2 and TRBJ1-1; D gene uncertain. Trimming took 1 base from V and 8 from J, leaving 5 bases between them. CDR1 and CDR2 (germline): SNHLY, FYNNEI. CDR3 size: 11 residues. The DNA for the CDR3 is TGTGCCAGCAGTGAAGGTGTCGAAGCTTTCTTT. This gives the protein CASSEGVEAFF.

This clone has only one observation. The gene calls are TRBV27 and TRBJ1-3; D remains ambiguous. The germline gives CDR1 MNHEY, CDR2 SMNVEV (reference sequence). This CDR3 contains 15 residues. V was shortened by 6 bases and J by 0 bases, with 12 bases between the two germline ends. DNA of the CDR3: TGTGCCAGCAGGCGCGGGAGTGACTCTGGAAACACCATATATTTT. Its protein product is CASRRGSDSGNTIYF.